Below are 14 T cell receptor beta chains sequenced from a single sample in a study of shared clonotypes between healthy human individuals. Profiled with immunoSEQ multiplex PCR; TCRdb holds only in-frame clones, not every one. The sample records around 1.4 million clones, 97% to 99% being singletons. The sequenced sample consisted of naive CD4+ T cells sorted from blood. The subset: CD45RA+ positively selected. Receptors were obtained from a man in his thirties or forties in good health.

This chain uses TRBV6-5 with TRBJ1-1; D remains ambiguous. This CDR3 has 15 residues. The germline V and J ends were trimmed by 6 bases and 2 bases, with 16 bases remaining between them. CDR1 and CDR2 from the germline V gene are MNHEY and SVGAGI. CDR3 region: CASSLFYEANTEAFF. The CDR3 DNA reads TGTGCCAGCAGCCTCTTTTACGAGGCAAACACTGAAGCTTTCTTT.

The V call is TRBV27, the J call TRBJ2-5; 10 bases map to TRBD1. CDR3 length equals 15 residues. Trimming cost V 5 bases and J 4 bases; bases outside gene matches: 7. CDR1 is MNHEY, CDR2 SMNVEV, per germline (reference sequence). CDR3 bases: TGTGCCAGCAGTCCCGGGACAGGGGAACGAGAGACCCAGTACTTC. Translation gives CASSPGTGERETQYF.

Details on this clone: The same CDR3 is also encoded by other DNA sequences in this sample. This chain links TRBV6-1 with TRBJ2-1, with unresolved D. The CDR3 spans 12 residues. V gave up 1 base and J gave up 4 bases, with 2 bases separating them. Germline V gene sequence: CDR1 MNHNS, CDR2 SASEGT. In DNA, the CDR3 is TGTGCCAGCAGTGAAGTGTACAATGAGCAGTTCTTC. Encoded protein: CASSEVYNEQFF.

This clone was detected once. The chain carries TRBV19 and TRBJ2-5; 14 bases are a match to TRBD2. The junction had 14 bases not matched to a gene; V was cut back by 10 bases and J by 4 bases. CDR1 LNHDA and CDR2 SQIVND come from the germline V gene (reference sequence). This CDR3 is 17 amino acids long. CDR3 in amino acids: CATIGGTSGSKRETQYF. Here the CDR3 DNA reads TGTGCCACCATAGGTGGGACTAGCGGGAGTAAGAGAGAGACCCAGTACTTC.

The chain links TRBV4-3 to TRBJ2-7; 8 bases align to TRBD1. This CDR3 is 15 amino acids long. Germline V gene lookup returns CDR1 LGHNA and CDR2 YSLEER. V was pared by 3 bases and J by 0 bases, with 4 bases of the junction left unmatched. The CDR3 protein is CASSHNRGSSYEQYF. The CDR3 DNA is TGCGCCAGCAGCCACAACAGGGGGTCCTCCTACGAGCAGTACTTC.

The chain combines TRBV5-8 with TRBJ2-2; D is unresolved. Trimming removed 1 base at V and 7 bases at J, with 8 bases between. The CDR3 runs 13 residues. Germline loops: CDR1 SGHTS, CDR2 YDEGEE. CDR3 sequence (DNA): TGTGCCAGCAGCTTGCTGGTAGGCGGGGAGCTGTTTTTT. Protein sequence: CASSLLVGGELFF.

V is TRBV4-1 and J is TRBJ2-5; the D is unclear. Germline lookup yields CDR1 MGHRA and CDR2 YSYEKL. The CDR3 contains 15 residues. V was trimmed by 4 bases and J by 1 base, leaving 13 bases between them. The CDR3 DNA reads TGCGCCAGCAGCCTTGGCTTAGTAATCCAAGAGACCCAGTACTTC. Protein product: CASSLGLVIQETQYF.

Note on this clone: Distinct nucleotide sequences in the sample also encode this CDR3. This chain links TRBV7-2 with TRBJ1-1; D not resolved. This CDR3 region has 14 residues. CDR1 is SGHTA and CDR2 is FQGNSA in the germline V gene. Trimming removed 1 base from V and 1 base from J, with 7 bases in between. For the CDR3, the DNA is TGTGCCAGCAGCTTAGTCGGAGGGAACACTGAAGCTTTCTTT. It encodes CASSLVGGNTEAFF.

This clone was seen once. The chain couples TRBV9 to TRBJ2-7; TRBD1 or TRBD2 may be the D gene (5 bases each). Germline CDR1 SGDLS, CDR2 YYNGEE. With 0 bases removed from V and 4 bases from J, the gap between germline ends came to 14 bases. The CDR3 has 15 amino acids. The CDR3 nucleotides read TGTGCCAGCAGCGTAGGTGAGGGGACGCATTACGAGCAGTACTTC. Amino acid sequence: CASSVGEGTHYEQYF.

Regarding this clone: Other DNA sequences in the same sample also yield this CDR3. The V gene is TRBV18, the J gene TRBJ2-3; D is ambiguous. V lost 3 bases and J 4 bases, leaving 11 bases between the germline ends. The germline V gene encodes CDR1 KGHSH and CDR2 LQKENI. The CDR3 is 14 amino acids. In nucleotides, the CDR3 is TGTGCCAGCTCACCCTCCCCGGGCGCAGATACGCAGTATTTT. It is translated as CASSPSPGADTQYF.

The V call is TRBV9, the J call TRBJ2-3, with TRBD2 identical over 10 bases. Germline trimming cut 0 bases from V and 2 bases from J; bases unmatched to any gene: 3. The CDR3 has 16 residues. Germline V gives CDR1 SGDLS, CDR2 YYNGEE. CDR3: CASSVELAGFTDTQYF. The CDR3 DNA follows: TGTGCCAGCAGCGTAGAACTAGCGGGATTCACAGATACGCAGTATTTT.

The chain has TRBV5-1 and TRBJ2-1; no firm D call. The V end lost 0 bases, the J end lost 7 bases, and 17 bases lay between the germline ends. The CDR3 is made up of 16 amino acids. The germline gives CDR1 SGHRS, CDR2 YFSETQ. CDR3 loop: CASSLVVAARRNEQFF. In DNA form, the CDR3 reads TGCGCCAGCAGCTTGGTAGTAGCCGCCCGAAGGAATGAGCAGTTCTTC.

In DNA form, the CDR3 reads TGTGCCAGCAGCCCCGACAGGGGACGATTCTACGAGCAGTACTTC. As protein: CASSPDRGRFYEQYF. The chain links TRBV5-4 to TRBJ2-7; 8 bases agree with TRBD1. The trim removed 4 bases at V and 3 bases at J, leaving 9 bases unmatched. In germline, CDR1 is SGHNT, CDR2 YYREEE (reference sequence). CDR3 size: 15 residues. The whole variable domain, filled in from reference TRBV5-4 and TRBJ2-7, reads ETGVTQSPTHLIKTRGQQVTLRCSSQSGHNTVSWYQQALGQGPQFIFQYYREEENGRGNFPPRFSGLQFPNYSSELNVNALELDDSALYLCASSPDRGRFYEQYFGPGTRLTVT.

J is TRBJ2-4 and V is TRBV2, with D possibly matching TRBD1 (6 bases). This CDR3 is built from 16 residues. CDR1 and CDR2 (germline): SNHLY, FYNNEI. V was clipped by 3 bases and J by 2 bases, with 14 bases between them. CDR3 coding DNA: TGTGCCAGCAGTGATAGAGTCGGACAGACCAAAAACATTCAGTACTTC. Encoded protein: CASSDRVGQTKNIQYF.